One and the same sample provided the 12 T cell receptor beta chains below, sequenced in a study of tumor-infiltrating lymphocytes in primary liver carcinoma. Unsorted whole blood served as the source of blood RNA, and germline DNA was extracted as well. The input was 400 to 500 ng total RNA; TCR beta cDNA was made from it with a constant-region primer. What produced the TCR beta libraries was three nested multiplex PCR rounds using slightly modified ARM-PCR. The study ran its first two PCR rounds for 9 to 10 cycles each, using TRBV1-TRBV30 forward primers and a C-beta reverse primer. TCRdb re-analysed the multiplex PCR reads in MiXCR, keeping a single row per CDR3 protein. The profile shows fewer than 400,000 distinct CDR3 sequences, around three fifths of them singletons. The source material was peripheral blood. These receptor sequences come from a woman aged 30 to 39 with primary liver carcinoma and hepatitis B virus infection.

The J gene is TRBJ2-7, the V gene TRBV28; D is undetermined. CDR3 length: 14 residues. The V gene's germline CDR1 is MDHEN and CDR2 SYDVKM. V dropped 4 bases and J dropped 2 bases, with 12 bases sitting between them. In nucleotides, the CDR3 is TGTGCCAGCAGTTCCCAGAAAAACCCCTACGAGCAGTACTTC. This sequence encodes CASSSQKNPYEQYF.

This clonotype has just a few counts. The chain has TRBV5-6 and TRBJ2-3, with TRBD2 matching 10 bases. In germline, CDR1 is SGHDT, CDR2 YYEEEE. V lost 4 bases, J lost 3 bases, and 11 bases stayed unmatched. This CDR3 has 17 residues. CDR3 region: CASSPAGGPLSTDTQYF. The CDR3 bases are TGTGCCAGCAGCCCAGCGGGGGGGCCACTCTCAACAGATACGCAGTATTTT. Full variable domain (missing parts from reference TRBV5-6 and TRBJ2-3): DAGVTQSPTHLIKTRGQQVTLRCSPKSGHDTVSWYQQALGQGPQFIFQYYEEEERQRGNFPDRFSGHQFPNYSSELNVNALLLGDSALYLCASSPAGGPLSTDTQYFGPGTRLTVL.

About this clonotype: At one boundary the junction diverges from the germline segment, which might be a read error. This sequence joins TRBV11-3 and TRBJ1-1; a weak D match, TRBD1 (5 bases). CDR3 size: 15 residues. The germline V gene encodes CDR1 SGHNT and CDR2 YENEEA. CDR3 protein: CASSLGGTRNTKAFF. The CDR3 bases are TGTGCCAGTAGCTTAGGAGGGACTAGGAACACTAAAGCTTTCTTT.

In the case of this clonotype: With a much larger clone just one base away, this may be a read error. The chain has TRBV6-1 and TRBJ2-2; D gene ambiguous. CDR3 length: 13 amino acids. V shed 11 bases and J shed 1 base, with 11 bases lying between them. Germline CDR1 and CDR2: MNHNS and SASEGT. CDR3: CACTPRNTGELFF. The CDR3 region has the DNA TGTGCCTGCACCCCTAGGAACACCGGGGAGCTGTTTTTT.

V gene TRBV6-6 combines with J gene TRBJ1-2; possibly TRBD1 for D (5 bases). V was cut by 7 bases and J by 10 bases, with 19 bases left in between. Germline V gives CDR1 MNHNY, CDR2 SVGAGI (reference sequence). This CDR3 is built from 13 residues. CDR3 in DNA: TGTGCCAGCAAAAGGAGGGCATGGGGGTACTACACCTTC. Translated: CASKRRAWGYYTF.

CDR3 loop: CASSLPRQRTSFF. Written as DNA, the CDR3 is TGTGCCAGCAGCCTGCCACGCCAGAGAACCAGTTTCTTT. The chain combines TRBV4-2 with TRBJ1-1; D remains ambiguous. The CDR3 has 13 amino acids. Germline assignment: CDR1 LGHNA and CDR2 YNFKEQ. Trimming removed 4 bases from V and 13 bases from J, with 19 bases in between.

Here the CDR3 DNA reads TGTGCCAGCGAGAGGACAGCTACCTACGAGCAGTACTTC. Translating gives CASERTATYEQYF. The J gene is TRBJ2-7, the V gene TRBV28; a weak D match, TRBD1 (6 bases). Trimming pared 8 bases from V and 2 bases from J, leaving 13 bases between. The CDR3 is 13 residues long. Germline V gene sequence: CDR1 MDHEN, CDR2 SYDVKM.

DNA for the CDR3: TGTGCCAGCAGCCCATCGGGGACAGGGAAATCACCCCTCCACTTT. It translates to CASSPSGTGKSPLHF. This rearrangement joins TRBV28 to TRBJ1-6; TRBD1 agrees at 9 bases. The CDR3 is made up of 15 amino acids. Germline-derived CDR1 and CDR2 are MDHEN and SYDVKM. With V trimmed by 6 bases and J by 10 bases, 10 bases remained unmatched. Looking up the rest from reference TRBV28 and TRBJ1-6 gives the full variable domain: DVKVTQSSRYLVKRTGEKVFLECVQDMDHENMFWYRQDPGLGLRLIYFSYDVKMKEKGDIPEGYSVSREKKERFSLILESASTNQTSMYLCASSPSGTGKSPLHFGNGTRLTVT.

The chain employs TRBV6-2 or TRBV6-3 and TRBJ2-7; TRBD1 agrees at 8 bases. After removal of 7 bases from V and 5 bases from J, the junction contained 10 bases not matched to a gene. Germline V gene sequence: CDR1 MNHEY, CDR2 SVGEGT. This CDR3 is built from 14 residues. The CDR3 spells CASNPRGTGDEQYF. The CDR3 DNA reads TGTGCCAGCAACCCACGGGGGACAGGAGACGAGCAGTACTTC.

As concerns this clonotype: A much larger clone is a single base away; this may be a read error. The chain joins TRBV29-1 to TRBJ2-5; TRBD2 matches 9 bases. The V gene end was trimmed by 4 bases and the J gene end by 5 bases; junction bases not matched to a gene: 5. There are 13 residues in the CDR3. The germline V gene encodes CDR1 SQVTM and CDR2 ANQGSEA. The CDR3 DNA is TGCAGCGTTGCCAGGACTAGCGTGGAGACCCAGTACTTC. Its protein is CSVARTSVETQYF.

The table lists this clonotype with many counts. The chain links TRBV12-3 or TRBV12-4 to TRBJ2-1; TRBD2 is a possible D gene (6 bases). CDR3 length equals 14 residues. V was pared by 6 bases and J by 3 bases, with 12 bases between. CDR3 nucleotides: TGTGCCAGCAGCCTGGGACTCCACTACAATGAGCAGTTCTTC. Its translation: CASSLGLHYNEQFF.

About this clonotype: Compared with germline, one end of the junction differs, possibly owing to a read error. The rearrangement joins TRBV11-2 to TRBJ2-2; no reliable D call. This CDR3 is built from 13 residues. Germline V gene data show CDR1 as SGHAT and CDR2 as FQNNGV. CDR3 amino acids: CAGSLDLSGELFF. The DNA for the CDR3 is TGTGCCGGCAGCTTAGATCTGAGCGGGGAGCTGTTTTTT.